The rows below give T cell receptor beta chains drawn from one sample of a study of blood T cell repertoires in COVID-19. Produced via immunoSEQ multiplex PCR; TCRdb's table is partial and in-frame only. Among around 160,000 clones listed, about 83% were seen once. What was sequenced was peripheral blood. These receptors were collected from a woman in her 70s with COVID-19, enrolled during active disease. Each CDR3 is given with its conserved first and last residue. The D gene is left open where the match is weak. Clone size appears in some rows only: once, few, many, or a class for an expanded clone.

V gene	J gene	clone size	D gene	CDR3 DNA	CDR3 protein
TRBV6-5	TRBJ2-5	.	TRBD1	TGTGCCAGCAGTACGGGACAGGGGCGAGAGACCCAGTACTTC	CASSTGQGRETQYF
TRBV19	TRBJ1-6	.	.	TGTGCCAGTAGTAATCGAGGGCCGAGTAATTCACCCCTCCACTTT	CASSNRGPSNSPLHF
TRBV28	TRBJ1-1	.	.	TGTGCCAGCAGTTCCATCAGGGTCACTGAAGCTTTCTTT	CASSSIRVTEAFF
TRBV11-1	TRBJ2-1	.	.	TGTGCCAGCAGCTCGGGACTTTTGTTGGCCTTTGGTGAGCAGTTCTTC	CASSSGLLLAFGEQFF
TRBV6-2/TRBV6-3	TRBJ1-5	.	TRBD1	TGTGCCAGCAGTGTCTCGGACAGGGGAGGGGCTCAGCCCCAGCATTTT	CASSVSDRGGAQPQHF
TRBV29-1	TRBJ2-7	once	TRBD2	TGCAGCGTTTCGGGCGGGGGGGCCTACGAGCAGTACTTC	CSVSGGGAYEQYF
TRBV19	TRBJ2-1	.	TRBD2	TGTGCCAGTAGTATTGGACTAGCGGGGTTCAATGAGCAGTTCTTC	CASSIGLAGFNEQFF
TRBV3-1/TRBV3-2	TRBJ1-4	.	.	TGTGCCAGCAGCCAGCCCCGGGGGGAAAAACTGTTTTTT	CASSQPRGEKLFF
TRBV5-5	TRBJ1-2	once	.	TGTGCCAGCAGCGCCGGCCCGGGTAGCGGCTATGGCTACACCTTC	CASSAGPGSGYGYTF
TRBV2	TRBJ1-5	.	.	TGTGCCAGCAGTACCGGGACACGGAATCAGCCCCAGCATTTT	CASSTGTRNQPQHF
TRBV7-9	TRBJ2-5	.	.	TGTGCCAGCAGCTTTGGTTTTCGCGGACAAGAGACCCAGTACTTC	CASSFGFRGQETQYF
TRBV7-2	TRBJ2-1	.	TRBD2	TGTGCCAGCAGCCCAGAGCGGGGGGAGCAGTTCTTC	CASSPERGEQFF
TRBV9	TRBJ1-1	.	.	TGTGCCAGCAGCGTAGTCGATGTGGGGGGTACTGAAGCTTTCTTT	CASSVVDVGGTEAFF
TRBV2	TRBJ1-2	.	.	TGTGCCAGCAGTGTAGTGGCAGGTGGCTACACCTTC	CASSVVAGGYTF
TRBV20-1	TRBJ2-1	.	TRBD2	TGCAGTGCTAGTTCTAGCGGGGCCTCCTACAATGAGCAGTTCTTC	CSASSSGASYNEQFF
TRBV7-2	TRBJ1-5	.	.	TGTGCCAGCAGCTTAGCCTCCACGGCTACAGGGAGTCAGCCCCAGCATTTT	CASSLASTATGSQPQHF
TRBV4-1	TRBJ2-2	.	TRBD2	TGCGCCAGCAGGGATCCGACTAGCGGGGGACACGGGAACACCGGGGAGCTGTTTTTT	CASRDPTSGGHGNTGELFF
TRBV5-1	TRBJ2-7	few	.	TGCGCCAGCAGCTTGGAGTCTGCGGCGAACTACGAGCAGTACTTC	CASSLESAANYEQYF
TRBV11-1	TRBJ2-7	.	.	TGTGCCAGCAGCGTAGACGGAGCCTACGAGCAGTACTTC	CASSVDGAYEQYF
TRBV7-2	TRBJ1-2	once	TRBD1	TGTGCCAGCAGCGAGTACAGGGGGGGCAACTATGGCTACACCTTC	CASSEYRGGNYGYTF
TRBV6-1	TRBJ2-7	.	.	TGTGCCAGCAGTGAATACTTCGAGCAGTACTTC	CASSEYFEQYF
TRBV11-2	TRBJ1-1	.	.	TGTGCCAGCAGCTTAGACAGGGTAGTAGGGACTGAAGCTTTCTTT	CASSLDRVVGTEAFF
TRBV2	TRBJ2-3	few	TRBD2	TGTGCCAGCAGTGTGTGGGTCCTAGCGGGGGGCGAAGAGAGCACAGATACGCAGTATTTT	CASSVWVLAGGEESTDTQYF
TRBV28	TRBJ1-2	.	.	TGTGCCAGCAGTCCAACACCCCGGGGGGACTATGGCTACACCTTC	CASSPTPRGDYGYTF
TRBV28	TRBJ1-5	.	.	TGTGCCAGCAGGGCGAGTCGGGGGGGACTGACCAATCAGCCCCAGCATTTT	CASRASRGGLTNQPQHF
TRBV3-1/TRBV3-2	TRBJ1-6	.	.	TGTGCCAGCAGCCAAGGGCGGGAATATAATTCACCCCTCCACTTT	CASSQGREYNSPLHF
TRBV6-5	TRBJ1-5	.	.	TGTGCCAGCAGCCAACCTCTGGGGCTTAATCAGCCCCAGCATTTT	CASSQPLGLNQPQHF
TRBV28	TRBJ1-2	few	.	TGTGCCAGCAGTCCAACTAACTATGGCTACACCTTC	CASSPTNYGYTF
TRBV5-1	TRBJ2-5	.	.	TGCGCCAGCAGCTTGGGGGGAGGCCAAGAGACCCAGTACTTC	CASSLGGGQETQYF
TRBV5-8	TRBJ1-5	.	.	TGTGCCAGCAGCCCAAAGGGGGGGTTCAATCAGCCCCAGCATTTT	CASSPKGGFNQPQHF
TRBV19	TRBJ1-4	.	.	TGTGCCAGTAGTATGTACAGCTCAACTAATGAAAAACTGTTTTTT	CASSMYSSTNEKLFF
TRBV12-3/TRBV12-4	TRBJ1-2	.	.	TGTGCCAGCAGTTTAGGAGTCTATGGCTACACCTTC	CASSLGVYGYTF
TRBV6-5	TRBJ1-6	.	TRBD1	TGTGCCAGCAGACCTACAGGGGGTCGATCACCCCTCCACTTT	CASRPTGGRSPLHF
TRBV5-1	TRBJ2-7	.	.	TGCGCCAGCAGTTCAAGCGGGCCCTCCTACGAGCAGTACTTC	CASSSSGPSYEQYF
TRBV7-8	TRBJ1-6	.	TRBD1	TGTGCCAGCAGCGTCTCCGGGACAGGGTATAATTCACCCCTCCACTTT	CASSVSGTGYNSPLHF
TRBV10-3	TRBJ1-3	.	.	TGTGCCATCAGTGCCCGACAGGCCTCCTCTGGAAACACCATATATTTT	CAISARQASSGNTIYF
TRBV10-3	TRBJ2-5	once	TRBD1	TGTGCCATCCGGACAGGTTGGGGTCCCCAGTACTTC	CAIRTGWGPQYF
TRBV6-5	TRBJ2-7	.	TRBD1	TGTGCCAGCAGTTACTCAGAGTGGACAGGGTTGTTGTTC	CASSYSEWTGLLF
TRBV28	TRBJ2-5	.	TRBD2	TGTGCCAGCAGTTTCGGCGGGGGAACACAGCTAATGAAAGAGACCCAGTACTTC	CASSFGGGTQLMKETQYF
TRBV11-2	TRBJ2-7	.	TRBD2	TGTGCCAGCAGCCTGAAAATCCCCGGAGTAGCGGGGAGTTACGAGCAGTACTTC	CASSLKIPGVAGSYEQYF
TRBV12-3/TRBV12-4	TRBJ1-2	few	TRBD1	TGTGCCAGCAGCTGGACAGGGAAGGATGGCTACACCTTC	CASSWTGKDGYTF
TRBV12-3/TRBV12-4	TRBJ2-1	.	.	TGTGCCAGCACCCAATTCAACAATGAGCAGTTCTTC	CASTQFNNEQFF
TRBV4-1	TRBJ1-5	.	.	TGCGCCAGCAGCCAAGGGCAGGATAGCAATCAGCCCCAGCATTTT	CASSQGQDSNQPQHF
TRBV2	TRBJ1-2	.	.	TGTGCCAGCAGAACTCAGGGTATCCAGCCACCTTATGGCTACACCTTC	CASRTQGIQPPYGYTF
TRBV7-2	TRBJ2-1	.	.	TGTGCCAGCAGCTTAGGGGGCGTGGGTTCCTACAATGAGCAGTTCTTC	CASSLGGVGSYNEQFF
TRBV5-1	TRBJ2-2	.	TRBD1	TGCGCCAGCAGCTTGTCCCCAATCGGACAGGGCTCCGGGGAGCTGTTTTTT	CASSLSPIGQGSGELFF
TRBV7-9	TRBJ2-3	.	.	TGTGCCAGCAGCTTCACAGGGTATGGGGATACGCAGTATTTT	CASSFTGYGDTQYF
TRBV19	TRBJ1-4	.	.	TGTGCCAGTAGTATAATCGGGAGCGGTAATGAAAAACTGTTTTTT	CASSIIGSGNEKLFF
TRBV5-6	TRBJ1-1	.	TRBD1	TGTGCCAGCAGCTTGACAGGGGGTGACACTGAAGCTTTCTTT	CASSLTGGDTEAFF
TRBV4-2	TRBJ1-6	.	TRBD1	TGTGCCAGCAGCCAAATGCCTCGGACAGGTGCATCCCTTAATTCACCCCTCCACTTT	CASSQMPRTGASLNSPLHF
TRBV19	TRBJ2-5	.	TRBD1	TGTGCCAGTAGTATAAGACAGGGCGGCGAGACCCAGTACTTC	CASSIRQGGETQYF
TRBV19	TRBJ2-7	once	.	TGTGCCAGTAGTATACAGGGGACCGACTCCTACGAGCAGTACTTC	CASSIQGTDSYEQYF
TRBV7-9	TRBJ1-2	.	TRBD1	TGTGCCAGCAGCTCGACAGGGACCTTCGGTGGCTACACCTTC	CASSSTGTFGGYTF
TRBV2	TRBJ1-1	.	.	TGTGCCAGCAACCTACAGCAGAACACTGAAGCTTTCTTT	CASNLQQNTEAFF
TRBV7-2	TRBJ2-1	.	.	TGTGCAATCGTAGAGACTTCCTCCAACAATGAGCAGTTCTTC	CAIVETSSNNEQFF
TRBV3-1/TRBV3-2	TRBJ1-5	.	TRBD1	TGTGCCAGCAGCAGACAGGGGGACAGGCAGCCCCAGCATTTT	CASSRQGDRQPQHF
TRBV5-1	TRBJ1-2	.	TRBD1	TGCGCCAGCAGCTTGGCCCCTGACAGGGGCTATGGCTACACCTTC	CASSLAPDRGYGYTF
TRBV12-3/TRBV12-4	TRBJ1-6	.	.	TGTGCCAGCAGTTCCGGTCGGTCCCTCCACTTT	CASSSGRSLHF
TRBV13	TRBJ1-1	.	TRBD1	TGTGCCAGCAGCTTCCGACAGGGGGGTACTGAAGCTTTCTTT	CASSFRQGGTEAFF
TRBV6-6	TRBJ2-1	.	TRBD1	TGTGCCAGCAGTTACAACAGGGGCCAGGAGCAGTTCTTC	CASSYNRGQEQFF